This record covers a single T cell receptor (beta chain). Its antigen is currently unknown. These data belong to a study of T cells in Graves' hyperthyroidism and ophthalmopathy. Study information: Upon initial diagnosis and before any treatment, peripheral blood was collected.

Aged 18 to 65, the patients had hyperthyroidism that was newly diagnosed and had lasted under 2 months. The source material, RNA transcripts, was used to amplify TCR beta CDR3 regions. The TCR CDR3 was amplified in a first-round RT-PCR using the HTBI primer set. Using its own MiXCR run on the multiplex PCR reads, TCRdb lists one record per CDR3 protein. In the table there are a few hundred thousand distinct CDR3 sequences, approximately 25% of which are singletons. Germline assignment: CDR1 SEHNR and CDR2 FQNEAQ (reference sequence). The length of the CDR3 is 16 residues. V trimming: 1 base; J trimming: 2 bases; junction bases outside the gene matches: 1. The study, taken as a whole, reports: The model identified upcoming ophthalmopathy a median approximately 6.4 months ahead of onset.

The chain joins TRBV7-9 to TRBJ2-1; 11 bases line up with TRBD2. The clonotype comes from a man over 45 with Graves' hyperthyroidism. Source material: blood. CDR3: CASSLEGLAAYNEQFF. DNA of the CDR3: TGTGCCAGCAGCTTAGAGGGACTAGCGGCCTACAATGAGCAGTTCTTC.